The T cell receptor beta chain under discussion was sequenced for a study of breast tumors, draining lymph nodes, adjacent tissues. Samples came from axillary lymph nodes draining the breast cancer. This clonotype has at least ten counts. What it binds is not known. This CDR3 contains 16 residues. J gave up 5 bases and V 0 bases, and 5 bases lay outside the gene matches. Per the germline V gene, CDR1 is MGHRA and CDR2 is YSYEKL. General study results and limits: Compared with basal-like, luminal-like tumors shared significantly more repertoire with nontumor tissue. Tumor repertoires ranked between lymph nodes and nontumor tissue in diversity, with V and J gene preferences. The lymph node origin of tumor T cells was framed as consistent with a hypothesis, not demonstrated. The data were judged consistent with most tumor T cells coming from lymph node and expanding in tumor.

Using its own MiXCR run on the multiplex PCR reads, TCRdb lists one record per CDR3 protein. The sample includes about 180,000 distinct CDR3 sequences, 30% to 35% of them seen just once. The V call is TRBV4-1, the J call TRBJ2-4; 9 bases map to TRBD2. The receptor's source is a female donor with breast cancer. Some clones in this sample may be carry-over from other donors' samples. Sequencing was done on a sample of axillary lymph node tissue. The DNA of the CDR3 is TGCGCCAGCAGCCAAGATCGGGTAGCGGGAGAAAACATTCAGTACTTC. This sequence encodes CASSQDRVAGENIQYF.